The 29 T cell receptor beta chains below all came from one sample that was sequenced in a study of blood T cell repertoires in COVID-19. Profiling relied on immunoSEQ multiplex PCR, and the TCRdb table lists in-frame clones only, not all of them. Here the sample spans 350,000 to 450,000 clones, about 90% being singletons. The sequenced sample consisted of PBMCs or T cells enriched from blood (not recorded which). These receptors were obtained from a man aged 40-55 years in a cohort exposed to, infected with or recovered from COVID-19 (not recorded which).

The chain has TRBV28 and TRBJ1-2; weak D call: TRBD1 (6 bases). V lost 11 bases and J lost 6, with 19 bases in between. The V gene's germline CDR1 is MDHEN and CDR2 SYDVKM. The CDR3 extends over 13 amino acids. The CDR3 loop reads CAAATYRVNGYTF. CDR3 DNA: TGTGCCGCAGCCACGTACAGGGTGAATGGCTACACCTTC.

The V and J genes are TRBV27 and TRBJ1-2, with no clear D. The germline V and J ends were trimmed by 3 bases and 2 bases, with 19 bases remaining between them. The length of the CDR3 is 17 residues. Germline CDR1 and CDR2: MNHEY and SMNVEV (reference sequence). The CDR3 DNA is TGTGCCAGCAGTTTTGCCGGGATCAGCTTAACCAACTATGGCTACACCTTC. Protein product: CASSFAGISLTNYGYTF.

J is TRBJ1-1 and V is TRBV5-1, with 10 bases lining up with TRBD1. There are 14 residues in the CDR3. Losses at the gene ends were 5 bases for V and 1 base for J; bases not matched to a gene: 2. Germline loops: CDR1 SGHRS, CDR2 YFSETQ. Written as DNA, the CDR3 is TGCGCCAGCAGTAGGGACAGGGGGAACACTGAAGCTTTCTTT. Translation: CASSRDRGNTEAFF.

V and J are TRBV27 and TRBJ1-1; 10 bases fit TRBD1. Germline V lookup: CDR1 MNHEY, CDR2 SMNVEV (reference sequence). The CDR3 has 19 amino acids. Losses at the gene ends were 1 base for V and 9 bases for J; bases not matched to a gene: 20. The DNA of the CDR3 is TGTGCCAGCAGTTTATATGGGACCGGGACAGGGGTGCAAGTGAATAAAGCTTTCTTT. Translation gives CASSLYGTGTGVQVNKAFF.

The chain links TRBV10-2 to TRBJ1-6; 7 nucleotides line up with TRBD1. CDR3 size: 14 residues. The ends lost 7 bases at V and 10 bases at J; junction bases unmatched: 10. Germline CDR1 reads WSHSY; CDR2 reads SAAADI. In DNA, the CDR3 is TGCGCCAGCACCCGAACAGGGGATCAATCACCCCTCCACTTT. Translated: CASTRTGDQSPLHF.

The chain employs TRBV25-1 and TRBJ2-7, with unresolved D. The V gene's germline CDR1 is MGHDK and CDR2 SYGVNS. The V end lost 6 bases, the J end lost 1 base, and 4 bases lay between the germline ends. The CDR3 has 11 residues. The CDR3 is CASSPSYEQYF. The CDR3 DNA is TGTGCCAGCAGCCCTTCCTACGAGCAGTACTTC.

A word on this clone: Other nucleotide sequences in the sample specify the same CDR3. The genes are TRBV5-1 and TRBJ1-1; 9 bases are shared with TRBD1. Germline V gene sequence: CDR1 SGHRS, CDR2 YFSETQ. V trimming: 4 bases; J trimming: 2 bases; junction bases outside the gene matches: 3. The length of the CDR3 is 14 residues. The DNA for the CDR3 is TGCGCCAGCAGCGAACAGGGGGCAAACACTGAAGCTTTCTTT. Protein: CASSEQGANTEAFF. Supplemented by reference TRBV5-1 and TRBJ1-1, the full variable domain reads KAGVTQTPRYLIKTRGQQVTLSCSPISGHRSVSWYQQTPGQGLQFLFEYFSETQRNKGNFPGRFSGRQFSNSRSEMNVSTLELGDSALYLCASSEQGANTEAFFGQGTRLTVV.

V is TRBV10-1 and J is TRBJ1-1, with a weak D call TRBD1 (5 bases). The CDR3 runs 13 residues. Per the germline V gene, CDR1 is WNHNN and CDR2 is SYGVQD (reference sequence). Trimming stripped 3 bases from V and 4 bases from J, with 9 bases between. The CDR3 region has the DNA TGCGCCAGCAGTGAATCTGACAGCACTGAAGCTTTCTTT. It specifies CASSESDSTEAFF.

CDR3 DNA: TGTGCCTGGAGTGTCGGCCAGAGGGGGGGCTACACCTTC. It encodes CAWSVGQRGGYTF. The chain uses TRBV30 and TRBJ1-2; D perhaps matches TRBD1 (6 bases). V lost 0 bases, J lost 8 bases, and 13 bases lay in between. Germline-derived CDR1 and CDR2 are GTSNPN and SVGIG (reference sequence). CDR3 length equals 13 residues.

This sequence joins TRBV5-1 and TRBJ2-1, with TRBD2 matching over 9 bases. There are 15 residues in the CDR3. Germline CDR1 is SGHRS and CDR2 is YFSETQ. Unmatched junction bases numbered 7, after V lost 0 bases and J lost 9 bases. Here the CDR3 reads CASSLVAGGPAEQFF. The CDR3 DNA is TGCGCCAGCAGCTTGGTGGCGGGAGGGCCTGCTGAGCAGTTCTTC. The variable domain in full, completed from reference TRBV5-1 and TRBJ2-1, reads KAGVTQTPRYLIKTRGQQVTLSCSPISGHRSVSWYQQTPGQGLQFLFEYFSETQRNKGNFPGRFSGRQFSNSRSEMNVSTLELGDSALYLCASSLVAGGPAEQFFGPGTRLTVL.

DNA of the CDR3: TGTGCCAGCACTCCGACCGGGCTAGAGGGAGAACAGCCCCAGCATTTT. Protein sequence: CASTPTGLEGEQPQHF. The V call is TRBV28, the J call TRBJ1-5; D is unresolved. CDR3 length equals 16 residues. V lost 7 bases, J lost 7 bases, and 23 bases lay in between. Germline V gene data show CDR1 as MDHEN and CDR2 as SYDVKM.

The V and J genes are TRBV6-6 and TRBJ1-3; D call uncertain. Trimming cost V 6 bases and J 0 bases, with 12 bases left between them. Germline V gene data show CDR1 as MNHNY and CDR2 as SVGAGI (reference sequence). This CDR3 has 15 residues. The CDR3 bases are TGTGCCAGCAGGGAAGTAGGGAGCTCTGGAAACACCATATATTTT. Protein product: CASREVGSSGNTIYF.

The J gene is TRBJ2-5, the V gene TRBV6-6; 8 bases are shared with TRBD2. The ends lost 4 bases at V and 5 bases at J; junction bases unmatched: 9. Per germline, CDR1 MNHNY and CDR2 SVGAGI (reference sequence). The CDR3 covers 15 residues. The CDR3 protein is CASSLNAGGQETQYF. As DNA, the CDR3 is TGTGCCAGCAGTTTGAATGCGGGAGGTCAGGAGACCCAGTACTTC.

This rearrangement joins TRBV7-9 to TRBJ1-4, with no clear D. Trimming shortened V by 5 bases and J by 0 bases, and 10 bases separated the two germline ends. This CDR3 is built from 15 residues. Germline V gene data show CDR1 as SEHNR and CDR2 as FQNEAQ (reference sequence). CDR3 coding DNA: TGTGCCAGCAGCGCCTACGGTGCAACTAATGAAAAACTGTTTTTT. Residues: CASSAYGATNEKLFF.

The rearrangement joins TRBV9 to TRBJ2-1, with D possibly being TRBD2 (6 bases). V dropped 4 bases and J dropped 0 bases, with 11 bases sitting between them. The CDR3 runs to 15 residues. The germline V gene has CDR1 SGDLS and CDR2 YYNGEE. CDR3 nucleotide sequence: TGTGCCAGCAGCCCCCAGACTAGCTCCTACAATGAGCAGTTCTTC. This encodes CASSPQTSSYNEQFF.

This sequence joins TRBV6-5 and TRBJ1-2; 10 bases align to TRBD1. This CDR3 region has 15 residues. After removal of 4 bases from V and 4 bases from J, the junction contained 6 bases not matched to a gene. Germline loops: CDR1 MNHEY, CDR2 SVGAGI. Here the CDR3 reads CASSFVRTGGYGYTF. CDR3 nucleotides: TGTGCCAGCAGTTTTGTCCGGACAGGGGGCTATGGCTACACCTTC.

The rearrangement uses TRBV27 and TRBJ2-2, with 9 bases that match TRBD1. The germline gives CDR1 MNHEY, CDR2 SMNVEV (reference sequence). The CDR3 spans 13 residues. J lost 5 bases, V lost 6 bases, and 1 base had no gene match. CDR3 coding DNA: TGTGCCAGCAGGGGACAGGGTACCGGGGAGCTGTTTTTT. Protein: CASRGQGTGELFF.

This clone was found a few times. This sequence joins TRBV2 and TRBJ2-7; 8 bases match TRBD1. The CDR3 totals 13 residues. Germline V gene lookup returns CDR1 SNHLY and CDR2 FYNNEI. V lost 6 bases to trimming and J lost 0 bases; unmatched junction nucleotides: 1. The CDR3 sequence: CASRGTGSYEQYF. CDR3 coding DNA: TGTGCCAGCAGGGGGACAGGCTCCTACGAGCAGTACTTC.

CDR3 nucleotide sequence: TGTGCCACCAGCAGGGGGTGGGACAGTTCGGCCTACAATGAGCAGTTCTTC. As protein: CATSRGWDSSAYNEQFF. The rearrangement joins TRBV15 to TRBJ2-1; TRBD1 agrees at 7 bases. Germline V gene lookup returns CDR1 LNHNV and CDR2 YYDKDF (reference sequence). Trimming removed 3 bases from V and 2 bases from J; junction bases left unmatched: 10. This CDR3 has 17 amino acids.

V and J are TRBV3-1 (or the pseudogene TRBV3-2) and TRBJ2-7; 7 positions match TRBD2. The CDR3 consists of 11 residues. Trimming at V came to 8 bases and at J to 5 bases, leaving 3 bases not matched to a gene. Germline lookup yields CDR1 LGHDT and CDR2 YNNKEL (reference sequence). The CDR3 here is CASGRDNEQYF. The CDR3 coding sequence is TGTGCCAGCGGGAGGGATAACGAGCAGTACTTC.

The J gene is TRBJ2-2, the V gene TRBV6-5; no clear D. CDR1 is MNHEY, CDR2 SVGAGI, per germline. CDR3 length equals 14 residues. V lost 6 bases, J lost 3 bases, and 11 bases lay in between. DNA of the CDR3: TGTGCCAGCAGAAGGCGTGACTACACCGGGGAGCTGTTTTTT. Its translation is CASRRRDYTGELFF.

The V call is TRBV12-2, the J call TRBJ2-3; whether TRBD2, the table's D call, matches the DNA was not checked. TRBV12-2 is a documented pseudogene. The CDR3 has 13 residues. Written as DNA, the CDR3 is TGTGCAAGTCGCGCCGACTCTCAGGATACGCAGTATTTT. Protein: CASRADSQDTQYF.

The J gene is TRBJ1-4, the V gene TRBV28; tentatively, D is TRBD1 (6 bases). V was pared by 5 bases and J by 8 bases, with 24 bases between. Germline V CDR1 and CDR2: MDHEN, SYDVKM. The CDR3 has 17 amino acids. CDR3 amino acids: CASSGDTLRDLREKLFF. The DNA for the CDR3 is TGTGCCAGCAGTGGGGACACCCTGAGGGATTTAAGGGAAAAACTGTTTTTT.

The chain uses TRBV3-1 (or the pseudogene TRBV3-2) and TRBJ1-1; TRBD1 is a possible D gene (6 bases). Germline V gene data show CDR1 as LGHDT and CDR2 as YNNKEL (reference sequence). The V end lost 2 bases, the J end lost 4 bases, and 8 bases lay between the germline ends. CDR3 size: 13 residues. Here the CDR3 reads CASSQSDSTEAFF. CDR3 DNA sequence: TGTGCCAGCAGCCAATCGGACAGCACTGAAGCTTTCTTT.

The gene calls are TRBV4-1 and TRBJ1-2; 11 bases line up with TRBD1. From germline, CDR1 is MGHRA and CDR2 YSYEKL. After removal of 6 bases from V and 2 bases from J, the junction contained 2 bases not matched to a gene. The CDR3 extends over 14 amino acids. Here the CDR3 DNA reads TGCGCCAGCAGGGGACAGGGGGTGAACTATGGCTACACCTTC. Translation: CASRGQGVNYGYTF.

The V call is TRBV20-1, the J call TRBJ2-5; 9 bases agree with TRBD2. The V gene end was trimmed by 3 bases and the J gene end by 5 bases; junction bases not matched to a gene: 10. The CDR3 totals 15 residues. Germline V CDR1 and CDR2: DFQATT, SNEGSKA (reference sequence). CDR3 loop: CSASGEREARETQYF. DNA for the CDR3: TGCAGTGCTAGTGGAGAGCGGGAGGCCCGGGAGACCCAGTACTTC.

CDR3 sequence: CASTPRGTMNTEAFF. The CDR3 DNA reads as TGCGCCAGCACCCCGAGGGGGACAATGAACACTGAAGCTTTCTTT. The chain is built from TRBV5-1 and TRBJ1-1; weak D call: TRBD1 (6 bases). CDR3 size: 15 residues. Trimming left V 6 bases short and J 0 bases short, with 15 bases between. In germline, CDR1 is SGHRS, CDR2 YFSETQ.

This chain links TRBV15 with TRBJ2-1, with 7 bases matching TRBD2. V shed 6 bases, J shed 6 bases, and the junction held 11 bases outside the gene matches. Germline CDR1 is LNHNV and CDR2 is YYDKDF (reference sequence). The CDR3 loop spans 15 amino acids. CDR3 in amino acids: CATRKPGLRANEQFF. The CDR3 DNA reads TGTGCCACCAGAAAACCGGGACTAAGGGCCAATGAGCAGTTCTTC.

This clone was found a few times. The V gene is TRBV29-1, the J gene TRBJ1-1; 10 positions match TRBD1. CDR1 and CDR2 (germline): SQVTM, ANQGSEA. J was trimmed by 6 bases and V by 7 bases; bases with no gene match: 17. The CDR3 has 16 residues. CDR3 DNA: TGCAGCGCGGAGGGGATTGGGGACAGGGGATCCCCTGAAGCTTTCTTT. Translation gives CSAEGIGDRGSPEAFF.